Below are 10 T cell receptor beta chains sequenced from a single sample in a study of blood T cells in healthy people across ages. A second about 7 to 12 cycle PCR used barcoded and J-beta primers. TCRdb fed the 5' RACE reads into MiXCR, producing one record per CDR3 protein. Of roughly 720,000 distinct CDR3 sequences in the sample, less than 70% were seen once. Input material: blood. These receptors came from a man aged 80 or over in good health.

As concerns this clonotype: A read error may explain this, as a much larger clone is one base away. The CDR3 loop reads CSLAVIQGLRGYTF. The CDR3 nucleotides read TGCAGCCTGGCGGTGATACAGGGTCTTCGTGGCTACACCTTC. The rearrangement uses TRBV20-1 and TRBJ1-2, with TRBD1 as a possible D gene (6 bases). The CDR3 loop spans 14 amino acids. Germline lookup yields CDR1 DFQATT and CDR2 SNEGSKA (reference sequence).

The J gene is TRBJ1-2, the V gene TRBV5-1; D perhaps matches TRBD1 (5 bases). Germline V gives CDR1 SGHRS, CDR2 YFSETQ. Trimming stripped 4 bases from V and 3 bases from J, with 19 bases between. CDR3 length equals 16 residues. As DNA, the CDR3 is TGCGCCAGCAGCGGGGTGAGGGCACAGGATGACTATGGCTACACCTTC. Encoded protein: CASSGVRAQDDYGYTF.

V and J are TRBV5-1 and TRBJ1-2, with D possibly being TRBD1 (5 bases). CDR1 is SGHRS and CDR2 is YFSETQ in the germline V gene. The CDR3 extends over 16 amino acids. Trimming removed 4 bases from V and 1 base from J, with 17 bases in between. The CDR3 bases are TGCGCCAGCAGCGGGTCCGGGACGGACATTAACTATGGCTACACCTTC. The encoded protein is CASSGSGTDINYGYTF.

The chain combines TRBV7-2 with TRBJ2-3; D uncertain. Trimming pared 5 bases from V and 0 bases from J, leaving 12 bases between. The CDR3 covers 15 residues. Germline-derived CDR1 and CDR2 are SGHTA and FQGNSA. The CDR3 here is CASSPQRPSTDTQYF. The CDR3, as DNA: TGTGCCAGCAGCCCACAGAGACCTAGCACAGATACGCAGTATTTT.

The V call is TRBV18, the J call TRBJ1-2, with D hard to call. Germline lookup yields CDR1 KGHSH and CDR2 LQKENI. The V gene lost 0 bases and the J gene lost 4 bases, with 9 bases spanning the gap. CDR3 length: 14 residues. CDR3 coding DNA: TGTGCCAGCTCACCACCGCAGGTTCTCTATGGCTACACCTTC. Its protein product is CASSPPQVLYGYTF.

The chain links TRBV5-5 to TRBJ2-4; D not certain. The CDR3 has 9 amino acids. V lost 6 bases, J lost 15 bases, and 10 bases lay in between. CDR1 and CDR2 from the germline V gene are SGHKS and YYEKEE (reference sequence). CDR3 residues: CASIGTWYF. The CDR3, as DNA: TGTGCCAGCATTGGCACGTGGTACTTC.

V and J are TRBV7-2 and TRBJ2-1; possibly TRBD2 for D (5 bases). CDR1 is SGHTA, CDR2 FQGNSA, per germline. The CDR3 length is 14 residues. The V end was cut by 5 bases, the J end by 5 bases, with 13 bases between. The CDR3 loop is CASSSQPGNNEQFF. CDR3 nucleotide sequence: TGTGCCAGCAGCAGCCAACCGGGGAACAATGAGCAGTTCTTC.

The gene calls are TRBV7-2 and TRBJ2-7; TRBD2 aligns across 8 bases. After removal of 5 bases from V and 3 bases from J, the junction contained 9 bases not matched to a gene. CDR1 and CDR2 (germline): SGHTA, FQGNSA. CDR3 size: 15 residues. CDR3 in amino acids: CASSLTGTRVYEQYF. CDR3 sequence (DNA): TGTGCCAGCAGCCTAACCGGGACTAGGGTCTACGAGCAGTACTTC.

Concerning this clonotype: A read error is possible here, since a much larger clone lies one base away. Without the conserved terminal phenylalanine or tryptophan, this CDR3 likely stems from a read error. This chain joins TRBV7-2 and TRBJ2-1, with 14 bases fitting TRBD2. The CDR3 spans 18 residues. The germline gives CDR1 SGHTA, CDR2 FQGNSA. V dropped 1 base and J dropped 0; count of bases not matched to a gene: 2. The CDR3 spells CASSLVGTSGSSYNEQFS. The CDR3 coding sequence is TGTGCCAGCAGCTTAGTTGGGACTAGCGGGAGCTCCTACAATGAGCAGTTCTCC.

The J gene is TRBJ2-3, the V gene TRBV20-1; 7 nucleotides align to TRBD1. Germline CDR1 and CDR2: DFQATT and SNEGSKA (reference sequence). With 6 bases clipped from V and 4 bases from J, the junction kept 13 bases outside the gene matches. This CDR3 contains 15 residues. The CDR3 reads CSASERGRGSDTQYF. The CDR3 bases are TGCAGTGCCTCGGAGAGGGGGCGCGGTTCAGATACGCAGTATTTT.